This T cell receptor beta chain derives from a study of T cell repertoires in cytomegalovirus infection. Turning to the study itself: It can be stated that public TCR beta signatures indicated CMV infection as well as a matching HLA type. Study observations and caveats: Adding up the frequency of public TCR beta families identified people who carried CMV plus the relevant HLA. In two of eight donors, the top clonotype was HLA-C-restricted CMV-specific.

The CDR3 has 16 amino acids. Germline assignment: CDR1 SNHLY and CDR2 FYNNEI. V lost 5 bases, J lost 4 bases, and 12 bases stayed unmatched. Each CDR3 protein is one row after TCRdb ran MiXCR on the reads. The repertoire includes about 360,000 distinct CDR3 sequences, about a sixth of them detected once, and less than 9.5% sits in the top ten. About this clonotype: Its specificity is unknown.

The rearrangement joins TRBV2 to TRBJ2-7; 9 nucleotides agree with TRBD1. The receptor's source is a human donor in good health (CMV status not recorded). Some clones in this sample may be carry-over from other donors' samples. The specimen was PBMCs. The CDR3 region has the DNA TGTGCCAGCAGTTTCCGCCCGGGACAGGGAACGTACGAGCAGTACTTC. As protein: CASSFRPGQGTYEQYF.